At least ten counts were recorded for the clone carrying this T cell receptor beta chain. Antigen unknown. This entry belongs to a study of early T cells in non-severe SARS-CoV-2 infection. Study details: Bulk RNA taken from unsorted whole blood was sequenced, leaving chains unpaired.

The TCR library protocol was used to attach unique molecular identifiers. These identifiers were attached to individual cDNA molecules. Each CDR3 protein gets one entry after TCRdb re-called the 5' RACE reads with MiXCR. The sample shows about 35,000 distinct CDR3 sequences, 4.7% of them seen only once. Trimming removed 1 base from V and 8 bases from J, with 11 bases in between. The CDR3 has 13 amino acids. CDR1 and CDR2 from the germline V gene are SGHTA and FQGNSA. General study findings and limits: Matching results from VDJdb favored anti-spike CD8 responses, leaving private and CD4 specificities undetected.

The TCR was taken from an adult who was a healthcare worker with PCR-confirmed SARS-CoV-2 infection or an uninfected control (not recorded which). The source material was whole blood. The V and J genes are TRBV7-2 and TRBJ1-1; no definite D call. The CDR3 DNA reads as TGTGCCAGCAGCTTAGTGCAGAATAGAGAAGCTTTCTTT. Amino acids: CASSLVQNREAFF.